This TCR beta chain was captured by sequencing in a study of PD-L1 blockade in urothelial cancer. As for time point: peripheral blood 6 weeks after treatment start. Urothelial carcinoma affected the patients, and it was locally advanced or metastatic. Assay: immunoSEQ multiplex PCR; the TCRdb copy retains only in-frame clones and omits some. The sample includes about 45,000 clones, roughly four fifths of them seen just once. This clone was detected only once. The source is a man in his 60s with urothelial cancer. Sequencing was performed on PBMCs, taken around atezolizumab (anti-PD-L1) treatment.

CDR3 sequence: CASSDGFGQPQHF. The DNA of the CDR3 is TGTGCCAGCAGTGACGGGTTTGGGCAGCCCCAGCATTTT. The chain employs TRBV6-1 and TRBJ1-5; no reliable D call. CDR1 and CDR2 (germline): MNHNS, SASEGT. The V and J ends lost 3 bases and 7 bases respectively, with 10 bases between them. The CDR3 runs to 13 residues.